This paragraph reports one T cell receptor beta chain. Antigen specificity is unknown. The source of the sample is a study of shared clonotypes between healthy human individuals. Study-wide points: Incompleteness in sorted-subset sequencing, despite large depth, was shown by rarefaction.

The genomic DNA of each subset was split evenly across several immunoSEQ plates. The protocol was immunoSEQ multiplex PCR, while the TCRdb copy is restricted to in-frame clones and leaves out a portion. The table includes about 1 million clones, about 80% detected once. The V gene end was trimmed by 0 bases and the J gene end by 6 bases; junction bases not matched to a gene: 5. CDR3 length equals 17 residues. CDR1 and CDR2 from the germline V gene are LGHNA and YSLEER. Adult Caucasians living in Nashville, Tennessee made up all of the donors. CD4+ cells underwent separation, giving CD45RA+ naive and CD45RA-negative memory subsets.

Sequenced: memory CD4+ T cells sorted from blood. Subset in this sample: CD45RA-negative fraction. This receptor was identified in a man younger than 35 in good health. The rearrangement links TRBV4-3 to TRBJ2-1, with 13 bases aligning to TRBD2. The CDR3 coding sequence is TGCGCCAGCAGCCAAGAGGTCGGGACTAGCGGGACCAATGAGCAGTTCTTC. Its protein is CASSQEVGTSGTNEQFF.